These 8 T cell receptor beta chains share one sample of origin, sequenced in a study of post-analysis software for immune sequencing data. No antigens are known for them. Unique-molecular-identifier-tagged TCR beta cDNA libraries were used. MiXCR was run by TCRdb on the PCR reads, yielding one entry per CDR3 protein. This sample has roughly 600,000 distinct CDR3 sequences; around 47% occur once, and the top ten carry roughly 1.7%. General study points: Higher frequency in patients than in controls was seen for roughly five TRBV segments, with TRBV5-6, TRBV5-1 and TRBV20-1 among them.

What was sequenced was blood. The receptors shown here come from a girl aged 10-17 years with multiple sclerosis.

The CDR3 protein is CASSPRVYYEQYF. DNA for the CDR3: TGTGCCAGCAGCCCCCGAGTCTACTACGAGCAGTACTTC. The J gene is TRBJ2-7, the V gene TRBV12-3 or TRBV12-4; no definite D call. The CDR3 runs 13 residues. V was trimmed by 6 bases and J by 3 bases, leaving 12 bases between them.

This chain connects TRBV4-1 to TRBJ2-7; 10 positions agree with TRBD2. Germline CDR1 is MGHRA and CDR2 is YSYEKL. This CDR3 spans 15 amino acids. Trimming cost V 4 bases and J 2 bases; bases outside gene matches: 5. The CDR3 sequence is CASSPQGTSAYEQYF. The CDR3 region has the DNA TGCGCCAGCAGCCCCCAAGGGACTAGCGCCTACGAGCAGTACTTC.

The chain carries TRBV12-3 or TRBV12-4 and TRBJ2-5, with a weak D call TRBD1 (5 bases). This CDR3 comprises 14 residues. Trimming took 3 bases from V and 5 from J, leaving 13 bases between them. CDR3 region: CASSLVQGRETQYF. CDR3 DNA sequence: TGTGCCAGCAGTTTGGTCCAGGGTCGGGAGACCCAGTACTTC.

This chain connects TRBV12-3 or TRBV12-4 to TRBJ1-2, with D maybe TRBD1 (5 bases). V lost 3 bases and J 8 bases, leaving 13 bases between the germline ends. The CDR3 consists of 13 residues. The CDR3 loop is CASSLPQGLGYTF. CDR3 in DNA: TGTGCCAGCAGTTTGCCCCAGGGTTTGGGCTACACCTTC.

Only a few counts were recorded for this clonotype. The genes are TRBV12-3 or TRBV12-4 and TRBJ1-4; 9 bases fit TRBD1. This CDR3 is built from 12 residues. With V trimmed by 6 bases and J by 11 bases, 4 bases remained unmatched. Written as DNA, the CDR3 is TGTGCCAGCAGACAGGGGGCCGGGAAACTGTTTTTT. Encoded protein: CASRQGAGKLFF.

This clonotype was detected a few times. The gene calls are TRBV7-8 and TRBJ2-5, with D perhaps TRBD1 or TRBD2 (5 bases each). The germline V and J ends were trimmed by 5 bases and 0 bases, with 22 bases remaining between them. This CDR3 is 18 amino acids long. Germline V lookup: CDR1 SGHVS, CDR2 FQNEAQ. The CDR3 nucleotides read TGTGCCAGCAGCCCAACCGGGACCCTTCTCAACCACCAAGAGACCCAGTACTTC. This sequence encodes CASSPTGTLLNHQETQYF.

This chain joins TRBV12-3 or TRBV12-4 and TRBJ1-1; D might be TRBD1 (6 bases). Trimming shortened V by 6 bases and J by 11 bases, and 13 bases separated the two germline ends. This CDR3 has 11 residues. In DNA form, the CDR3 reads TGTGCCAGCAGCCACAGGGATCGTGCTTTCTTT. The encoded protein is CASSHRDRAFF.

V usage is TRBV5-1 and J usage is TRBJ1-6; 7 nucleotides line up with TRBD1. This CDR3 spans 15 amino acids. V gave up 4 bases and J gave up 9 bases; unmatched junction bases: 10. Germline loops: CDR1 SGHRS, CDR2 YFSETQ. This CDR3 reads CASSETGDRVSPLHF. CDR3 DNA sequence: TGCGCCAGCAGCGAAACGGGAGACAGGGTTTCACCCCTCCACTTT.